This T cell receptor beta chain was identified in a study of T-cell reconstitution after alpha-beta-depleted transplantation in children. During its preparation, the TCRbeta library received unique molecular identifiers. MiXCR, applied by TCRdb to the PCR reads, yields one record per CDR3 protein. Of about 640,000 distinct CDR3 sequences in the sample, about 15% were seen once. The CDR3 extends over 12 amino acids. Trimming shortened V by 4 bases and J by 4 bases, and 8 bases separated the two germline ends. The origin of this receptor is a human donor who donated a stem cell graft to a child with acute myeloid leukemia. The chain joins TRBV12-3 or TRBV12-4 to TRBJ2-7; a weak D match, TRBD1 (5 bases). The source was PBMCs from the stem cell graft donor, collected from the stem cell graft. CDR3 in DNA: TGTGCCAGCAGTTCAGGGTGGTACGAGCAGTACTTC. Its protein is CASSSGWYEQYF.